These 29 T cell receptor beta chains were sequenced from one sample in a study of CD8+ T cells in alopecia areata. RNA was extracted and reverse transcribed into cDNA as the sequencing template. Only in-frame clones appear in the TCRdb table, and some are missing; sequencing was by immunoSEQ multiplex PCR. The sample contains around 110,000 clones, 80% to 85% of which appear only once. As for treatment: oral pan-JAK inhibitor, 5-10 mg twice daily. The material sequenced was CD8+ T cells sorted from blood, taken at week 24, from a patient treated with tofacitinib. The source of these receptors is a human donor with alopecia areata.

V usage is TRBV29-1 and J usage is TRBJ2-7, with D maybe TRBD2 (6 bases). The CDR3 loop spans 13 amino acids. CDR1 and CDR2 from the germline V gene are SQVTM and ANQGSEA. The V gene lost 6 bases and the J gene lost 2 bases, with 14 bases spanning the gap. The CDR3 sequence is CSVMGGQTYEQYF. CDR3 bases: TGCAGCGTGATGGGGGGTCAAACCTACGAGCAGTACTTC.

V is TRBV7-6 and J is TRBJ2-3; D perhaps matches TRBD2 (6 bases). V shed 5 bases and J shed 1 base, with 10 bases lying between them. CDR1 is SGHVS, CDR2 FNYEAQ, per germline. This CDR3 contains 14 residues. Here the CDR3 reads CASSPERGTDTQYF. The CDR3 nucleotides read TGTGCCAGCAGCCCTGAGCGGGGCACAGATACGCAGTATTTT.

CDR3 in DNA: TGCGCCAGCAGCTTCAAGGGGGCCGGAGTGAACACTGAAGCTTTCTTT. Protein product: CASSFKGAGVNTEAFF. This rearrangement joins TRBV5-1 to TRBJ1-1, with TRBD1 matching over 7 bases. V was clipped by 2 bases and J by 0 bases; unmatched bases: 7. In germline, CDR1 is SGHRS, CDR2 YFSETQ. This CDR3 has 16 amino acids.

The chain has TRBV30 and TRBJ2-3; TRBD2 agrees at 13 bases. The J segment lost 0 bases and the V segment lost 1 base, leaving 7 bases of the junction unmatched. The germline V gene has CDR1 GTSNPN and CDR2 SVGIG (reference sequence). The CDR3 runs to 18 residues. The CDR3 spells CAWSGGLAGAASTDTQYF. CDR3 nucleotide sequence: TGTGCCTGGAGTGGAGGACTAGCGGGGGCCGCTAGCACAGATACGCAGTATTTT.

The gene calls are TRBV6-5 and TRBJ2-1; 7 bases agree with TRBD2. This CDR3 contains 15 residues. Germline assignment: CDR1 MNHEY and CDR2 SVGAGI. The V gene end was trimmed by 5 bases and the J gene end by 7 bases; junction bases not matched to a gene: 11. The DNA of the CDR3 is TGTGCCAGCAGTCCGAGAGCGGGACGAGTGAATGAGCAGTTCTTC. It encodes CASSPRAGRVNEQFF.

The genes are TRBV15 and TRBJ1-5, with D uncertain. The germline gives CDR1 LNHNV, CDR2 YYDKDF (reference sequence). Trimming shortened V by 3 bases and J by 0 bases, and 6 bases separated the two germline ends. This CDR3 region has 14 residues. The CDR3: CATSRQGSNQPQHF. The CDR3 coding sequence is TGTGCCACCAGCAGGCAAGGTAGCAATCAGCCCCAGCATTTT.

This chain links TRBV27 with TRBJ1-5; D is perhaps TRBD1 (5 bases). V lost 3 bases and J 6 bases, leaving 9 bases between the germline ends. CDR1 is MNHEY and CDR2 is SMNVEV in the germline V gene (reference sequence). This CDR3 spans 13 amino acids. In nucleotides, the CDR3 is TGTGCCAGCAGTTTGGGAGGGGTTCAGCCCCAGCATTTT. Translating it yields CASSLGGVQPQHF.

The V and J genes are TRBV5-6 and TRBJ2-5, with 7 bases aligning to TRBD1. The CDR3 spans 16 residues. Germline values: CDR1 SGHDT, CDR2 YYEEEE. The V and J ends lost 0 bases and 2 bases, in that order; junction bases with no gene match: 7. The chain's CDR3 is CASSLGQGAIQETQYF. DNA of the CDR3: TGTGCCAGCAGCTTGGGACAGGGCGCAATTCAAGAGACCCAGTACTTC.

This rearrangement joins TRBV4-3 to TRBJ2-5, with D perhaps matching TRBD1 (5 bases). The CDR3 covers 14 residues. V lost 1 base to trimming and J lost 5 bases, with 11 bases between them. Germline lookup yields CDR1 LGHNA and CDR2 YSLEER. CDR3 in DNA: TGCGCCAGCAGCCAAGTCCTGGGGCGGGAGACCCAGTACTTC. It codes for CASSQVLGRETQYF.

The chain combines TRBV29-1 with TRBJ2-7; D might be TRBD1 (5 bases). V was shortened by 0 bases and J by 2 bases, with 14 bases between the two germline ends. CDR1 SQVTM and CDR2 ANQGSEA come from the germline V gene. The CDR3 extends over 15 amino acids. The CDR3 DNA reads as TGCAGCGTTGAAGATCTTGGGGAAGGGGCCTACGAGCAGTACTTC. Encoded protein: CSVEDLGEGAYEQYF.

The J gene is TRBJ2-1, the V gene TRBV2, with 10 bases matching TRBD2. V lost 5 bases to trimming and J lost 7 bases; unmatched junction nucleotides: 5. Germline V gene lookup returns CDR1 SNHLY and CDR2 FYNNEI. CDR3 length: 14 amino acids. CDR3 sequence: CASSSPSGGNEQFF. The DNA of the CDR3 is TGTGCCAGCAGTAGTCCTAGCGGGGGAAATGAGCAGTTCTTC.

This chain joins TRBV19 and TRBJ2-7; D ambiguous. CDR3 length equals 14 residues. V was clipped by 5 bases and J by 2 bases, with 13 bases between them. Germline V gene lookup returns CDR1 LNHDA and CDR2 SQIVND (reference sequence). The CDR3 reads CASSPNPPAYEQYF. CDR3 sequence (DNA): TGTGCCAGTAGTCCCAACCCGCCGGCCTACGAGCAGTACTTC.

In this sample, this clone turned up a few times. The chain has TRBV7-2 and TRBJ2-7; D remains ambiguous. CDR1 is SGHTA and CDR2 is FQGNSA in the germline V gene. Trimming cost V 5 bases and J 0 bases, with 14 bases left between them. This CDR3 has 15 residues. The CDR3 DNA reads TGTGCCAGCAGCCCGACACCCACTGTCTCCTACGAGCAGTACTTC. It specifies CASSPTPTVSYEQYF.

This clone occurred once. This rearrangement joins TRBV4-1 to TRBJ2-7, with 9 bases fitting TRBD2. This CDR3 spans 14 amino acids. Germline values: CDR1 MGHRA, CDR2 YSYEKL. The trim removed 1 base at V and 5 bases at J, leaving 3 bases unmatched. The chain's CDR3 is CASSQASGAHEQYF. The CDR3 DNA sequence: TGCGCCAGCAGCCAAGCTAGCGGGGCCCACGAGCAGTACTTC.

This rearrangement joins TRBV5-6 to TRBJ1-6; no clear D. Trimming took off 5 bases at V and 8 bases at J, with 20 bases between the two ends. Germline V lookup: CDR1 SGHDT, CDR2 YYEEEE. The CDR3 has 16 amino acids. CDR3 bases: TGTGCCAGCAGTTCCCCCGGGGAAGCAATAGATTCACCCCTCCACTTT. Residues: CASSSPGEAIDSPLHF.

This chain uses TRBV5-6 with TRBJ1-1; D unresolved. Trimming took off 1 base at V and 1 base at J, with 11 bases between the two ends. This CDR3 is built from 15 residues. The germline CDR1 and CDR2 sequences are SGHDT and YYEEEE. The CDR3 is CASSLFSVTNTEAFF. In DNA, the CDR3 is TGTGCCAGCAGCTTGTTTTCTGTCACGAACACTGAAGCTTTCTTT. Complete variable domain (other parts from reference TRBV5-6 and TRBJ1-1): DAGVTQSPTHLIKTRGQQVTLRCSPKSGHDTVSWYQQALGQGPQFIFQYYEEEERQRGNFPDRFSGHQFPNYSSELNVNALLLGDSALYLCASSLFSVTNTEAFFGQGTRLTVV.

This chain uses TRBV29-1 with TRBJ1-6, with 11 nucleotides matching TRBD1. Germline lookup yields CDR1 SQVTM and CDR2 ANQGSEA. The J segment lost 10 bases and the V segment lost 3 bases, leaving 5 bases of the junction unmatched. The CDR3 is 14 amino acids. CDR3 bases: TGCAGCGTTGAGTCCGGGACAGGGGGGTCACCCCTCCACTTT. Residues: CSVESGTGGSPLHF.

The genes are TRBV12-5 and TRBJ2-1; D unresolved. The V end was cut by 7 bases, the J end by 3 bases, with 10 bases between. CDR3 length equals 13 residues. Germline lookup yields CDR1 LGHNT and CDR2 FRNRAP. The CDR3 spells CASAPGSYNEQFF. In DNA form, the CDR3 reads TGTGCTAGTGCCCCGGGCAGCTACAATGAGCAGTTCTTC.

The chain couples TRBV4-3 to TRBJ2-7; 9 bases are shared with TRBD1. This CDR3 spans 13 amino acids. J lost 4 bases, V lost 3 bases, and 1 base had no gene match. Germline V gives CDR1 LGHNA, CDR2 YSLEER. In nucleotides, the CDR3 is TGCGCCAGCAGCCACGGACAGGGGTACGAGCAGTACTTC. It yields the protein CASSHGQGYEQYF.

V usage is TRBV7-8 and J usage is TRBJ2-4; D may be TRBD2 (6 bases). V was clipped by 5 bases and J by 2 bases, with 13 bases between them. The CDR3 runs to 15 residues. Germline lookup yields CDR1 SGHVS and CDR2 FQNEAQ. The CDR3 nucleotides are TGTGCCAGCAGCCCCTACCGGGGGACCAAAAACATTCAGTACTTC. Encoded protein: CASSPYRGTKNIQYF.

This chain connects TRBV10-3 to TRBJ2-7; possibly TRBD1 for D (6 bases). CDR3 size: 14 residues. V was shortened by 6 bases and J by 3 bases, with 15 bases between the two germline ends. Germline CDR1 ENHRY, CDR2 SYGVKD. In nucleotides, the CDR3 is TGTGCCATCAGCCTCGGGACAACAAACTACGAGCAGTACTTC. Translating gives CAISLGTTNYEQYF.

V gene TRBV7-6 combines with J gene TRBJ1-5, with D hard to call. The germline V gene encodes CDR1 SGHVS and CDR2 FNYEAQ. The length of the CDR3 is 14 residues. Trimming took off 1 base at V and 5 bases at J, with 9 bases between the two ends. The CDR3 DNA sequence: TGTGCCAGCAGCTTAGGAGGGATGGATCAGCCCCAGCATTTT. Protein sequence: CASSLGGMDQPQHF.

The chain employs TRBV6-1 and TRBJ1-2, with D tentatively TRBD1 (5 bases). The CDR3 sequence is 15 residues long. CDR1 and CDR2 (germline): MNHNS, SASEGT. Trimming left V 6 bases short and J 1 base short, with 15 bases between. The CDR3 DNA reads as TGTGCCAGCAGCCTCGACAGCACCCTTAACTATGGCTACACCTTC. It yields the protein CASSLDSTLNYGYTF.

This chain uses TRBV7-9 with TRBJ2-5; no clear D. This CDR3 has 14 residues. CDR1 and CDR2 from the germline V gene are SEHNR and FQNEAQ (reference sequence). Trimming cost V 0 bases and J 4 bases, with 9 bases left between them. In nucleotides, the CDR3 is TGTGCCAGCAGCTTAGCGAGGCAGCTAGAGACCCAGTACTTC. Translation: CASSLARQLETQYF.

The rearrangement joins TRBV28 to TRBJ2-4, with unresolved D. The CDR3 is 16 amino acids. The germline V gene encodes CDR1 MDHEN and CDR2 SYDVKM. Deletions cut 1 base from V and 0 bases from J, with 10 bases between. DNA of the CDR3: TGTGCCAGCAGTTTATACAGTTCTCTAGCCAAAAACATTCAGTACTTC. Protein: CASSLYSSLAKNIQYF.

The genes are TRBV4-3 and TRBJ2-7, with D possibly being TRBD1 or TRBD2 (5 bases each). V was pared by 0 bases and J by 3 bases, with 18 bases between. The CDR3 is 17 residues long. In germline, CDR1 is LGHNA, CDR2 YSLEER. CDR3 bases: TGCGCCAGCAGCCAAGATTGGGGGATGGACATCCTCTACGAGCAGTACTTC. Translation gives CASSQDWGMDILYEQYF.

The chain is built from TRBV5-1 and TRBJ2-5; TRBD2 agrees at 10 bases. The CDR3 is 15 amino acids. J was trimmed by 4 bases and V by 4 bases; bases with no gene match: 7. Per germline, CDR1 SGHRS and CDR2 YFSETQ. Here the CDR3 reads CASSPGTSEAETQYF. The CDR3 DNA is TGCGCCAGCAGCCCCGGGACTAGCGAGGCAGAGACCCAGTACTTC.

V and J are TRBV15 and TRBJ2-7; D is perhaps TRBD2 (6 bases). Germline V gene lookup returns CDR1 LNHNV and CDR2 YYDKDF (reference sequence). The V end was cut by 5 bases, the J end by 3 bases, with 11 bases between. The CDR3 has 13 residues. The CDR3 is CATSSGEIYEQYF. In DNA form, the CDR3 reads TGTGCCACCAGCTCGGGGGAGATCTACGAGCAGTACTTC.

The gene calls are TRBV7-2 and TRBJ2-3; 9 nucleotides match TRBD1. The CDR3 runs 16 residues. CDR1 is SGHTA, CDR2 FQGNSA, per germline. The V segment lost 5 bases and the J segment 4 bases; nucleotides outside the gene matches: 10. The CDR3 spells CASSPRDRALSDTQYF. The CDR3 DNA is TGTGCCAGCAGCCCGCGGGACAGGGCCCTTTCAGATACGCAGTATTTT.